Given below is one T cell receptor beta chain in context. This entry comes from a study of graft-versus-host responses after intestinal transplantation. Germline CDR1 reads MNHEY; CDR2 reads SMNVEV (reference sequence). The CDR3 totals 14 residues. With V trimmed by 8 bases and J by 4 bases, 8 bases remained unmatched. Assay: immunoSEQ multiplex PCR; the TCRdb copy retains only in-frame clones and omits some. The sample yields 77,000 or so clones, about 90% seen once. The origin of this receptor is a human patient who received an intestinal transplant, so some T cells may come from the graft donor. The input for sequencing was PBMCs, taken 98 days after intestinal transplantation. The genes are TRBV27 and TRBJ2-1, with 7 nucleotides matching TRBD2. The CDR3 loop is CASGFGTTYNEQFF. As DNA, the CDR3 is TGTGCCAGCGGCTTCGGGACTACGTACAATGAGCAGTTCTTC.